A selection of T cell receptor beta chains follows, all from one sample in a study of beta chain features in type 1 diabetes. Profiling relied on immunoSEQ multiplex PCR, and the TCRdb table lists in-frame clones only, not all of them. The sample gives 130,000 to 150,000 clones, under 11% of which show up once; 1.3% is in the top ten. Source material: naive CD4+ T cells from blood. These receptors were obtained from a man between 18 and 29 years old in good health. The CDR3 runs from the conserved cysteine through the conserved F or W. The order of the fields is V gene, J gene, D gene, CDR3 length, clone size, CDR3 protein, CDR3 DNA. The D gene is left open where the match is weak. Some rows mark clone size as missing; the rest say once, few, many or name a class of expanded clone.

TRBV9	TRBJ2-2	TRBD1	16	.	CASSVSDRGLSGELFF	TGTGCCAGCAGCGTGTCGGACAGGGGGCTGTCCGGGGAGCTGTTTTTT
TRBV5-1	TRBJ1-2	.	14	.	CASSLAETNYGYTF	TGCGCCAGCAGCTTGGCGGAGACCAACTATGGCTACACCTTC
TRBV4-1	TRBJ1-5	.	16	few	CASSQELGRVGQPQHF	TGCGCCAGCAGCCAAGAATTAGGCAGGGTTGGTCAGCCCCAGCATTTT
TRBV15	TRBJ2-4	.	16	many	CATSRVQGFTKNIQYF	TGTGCCACCAGCAGAGTTCAGGGATTTACCAAAAACATTCAGTACTTC
TRBV5-6	TRBJ2-7	.	15	once	CASSLVGVGNHEQYF	TGTGCCAGCAGCTTGGTCGGGGTGGGTAACCACGAGCAGTACTTC
TRBV11-2	TRBJ2-2	TRBD2	16	.	CASRSTSGENTGELFF	TGTGCCAGCAGATCAACTAGCGGGGAGAACACCGGGGAGCTGTTTTTT
TRBV5-6	TRBJ1-1	TRBD1	15	few	CASSLRTGGPTEAFF	TGTGCCAGCAGCTTGAGGACAGGGGGCCCCACTGAAGCTTTCTTT
TRBV19	TRBJ1-4	.	15	few	CASNDRPATNEKLFF	TGTGCCAGTAACGACAGACCAGCAACTAATGAAAAACTGTTTTTT
TRBV2	TRBJ2-2	TRBD1	14	few	CASSTGTVTGELFF	TGTGCCAGCAGTACCGGGACAGTCACCGGGGAGCTGTTTTTT
TRBV19	TRBJ2-1	.	12	.	CASMQGGNEQFF	TGTGCCAGTATGCAGGGTGGCAATGAGCAGTTCTTC
TRBV11-3	TRBJ2-3	TRBD1	16	.	CASSFGTGTSTDTQYF	TGTGCCAGCAGCTTCGGGACAGGGACTAGCACAGATACGCAGTATTTT
TRBV5-6	TRBJ2-5	.	16	.	CASTIEVGDNQETQYF	TGTGCCAGCACCATCGAGGTGGGGGACAACCAAGAGACCCAGTACTTC
TRBV6-5	TRBJ2-3	.	15	.	CASSWVGTSTDTQYF	TGTGCCAGCAGTTGGGTGGGGACTAGCACAGATACGCAGTATTTT
TRBV4-3	TRBJ2-3	TRBD1	18	few	CASSQYGTRDRVSDTQYF	TGCGCCAGCAGCCAATACGGAACCCGGGACAGGGTTTCCGATACGCAGTATTTT
TRBV6-6	TRBJ2-7	.	14	many	CASTLGVHSYEQYF	TGTGCCAGCACCCTCGGGGTCCACTCCTACGAGCAGTACTTC
TRBV7-9	TRBJ1-5	.	15	many	CASSLVGDSNQPQHF	TGTGCCAGCAGCTTAGTAGGAGATAGCAATCAGCCCCAGCATTTT
TRBV7-2	TRBJ2-2	.	14	few	CASSLDRGTGELFF	TGTGCCAGCAGCCTAGACCGGGGCACCGGGGAGCTGTTTTTT
TRBV27	TRBJ2-2	TRBD1	17	few	CASSSHPGQGGVGELFF	TGTGCCAGCAGTTCTCACCCCGGACAGGGGGGGGTCGGGGAGCTGTTTTTT
TRBV7-9	TRBJ1-4	.	11	many	CASGSNEKLFF	TGTGCCAGTGGGAGTAATGAAAAACTGTTTTTT
TRBV25-1	TRBJ1-3	TRBD1	17	.	CASSEYLTGGLGNTIYF	TGTGCCAGCAGTGAATATCTTACAGGGGGCCTTGGAAACACCATATATTTT
TRBV5-1	TRBJ2-2	.	13	.	CASSGGVKGELFF	TGCGCCAGCAGCGGAGGGGTAAAAGGGGAGCTGTTTTTT
TRBV6-6	TRBJ2-5	TRBD1	13	few	CASSQQGAETQYF	TGTGCCAGCAGTCAACAGGGGGCCGAGACCCAGTACTTC
TRBV7-2	TRBJ1-5	.	15	.	CASSLEARVGQPQHF	TGTGCCAGCAGCTTAGAGGCGCGGGTCGGTCAGCCCCAGCATTTT
TRBV6-5	TRBJ2-7	.	14	.	CASSSPSTAYEQYF	TGTGCCAGCAGTTCCCCCTCGACAGCCTACGAGCAGTACTTC
TRBV2	TRBJ1-2	TRBD1	13	once	CASRGQTNYGYTF	TGTGCCAGCAGGGGACAGACTAACTATGGCTACACCTTC
TRBV5-1	TRBJ1-1	.	13	few	CASSLGGFTEAFF	TGCGCCAGCAGCTTGGGAGGATTCACTGAAGCTTTCTTT
TRBV15	TRBJ1-6	.	15	.	CATSNFGRGRSPLHF	TGTGCCACCAGCAATTTTGGCAGGGGTCGTTCACCCCTCCACTTT
TRBV23-1	TRBJ2-1	TRBD2	15	many	CASSQVVLAGVEQFF	TGCGCCAGCAGTCAAGTAGTTCTAGCGGGGGTTGAGCAGTTCTTC
TRBV11-2	TRBJ1-2	.	14	few	CASSFTRTNYGYTF	TGTGCCAGCAGCTTTACTAGGACCAACTATGGCTACACCTTC
TRBV29-1	TRBJ2-2	TRBD2	16	.	CSVKKTSGGNTGELFF	TGCAGCGTCAAAAAGACTAGCGGGGGAAACACCGGGGAGCTGTTTTTT
TRBV27	TRBJ1-2	.	13	few	CASSSDRNYGYTF	TGTGCCAGCAGTTCAGACAGGAACTATGGCTACACCTTC